A selection of T cell receptor beta chains follows, all from one sample in a study of beta chain features in type 1 diabetes. Here immunoSEQ multiplex PCR was the method, and the copy in TCRdb shows in-frame clones only, minus some. The table lists 350,000 to 400,000 clones, 10% to 15% of them singletons. The sample taken for sequencing was naive CD4+ T cells from blood. These receptors all stem from a woman between 18 and 30 years old with type 1 diabetes. Each CDR3 is given with its conserved first and last residue. D genes are given only for firm matches. Size is stated for part of the rows, as once, few or many counts, or as a class when the clone is expanded.

v_gene,d_gene,j_gene,abundance,CDR3aa,CDR3nt
TRBV5-1,TRBD1,TRBJ2-7,few,CASSSWTGSSYEQYF,TGCGCCAGCAGCTCCTGGACAGGTAGTTCCTACGAGCAGTACTTC
TRBV5-1,TRBD2,TRBJ2-1,few,CASSSRLAGGLYNEQFF,TGCGCCAGCAGCTCTCGACTAGCGGGAGGCCTCTACAATGAGCAGTTCTTC
TRBV5-1,-,TRBJ2-7,few,CASSLTGSLPYEQYF,TGCGCCAGCAGCCTCACAGGGTCCCTCCCCTACGAGCAGTACTTC
TRBV4-3,TRBD1,TRBJ1-1,-,CASSQVTGGPEAFF,TGCGCCAGCAGCCAAGTCACAGGGGGCCCTGAAGCTTTCTTT
TRBV19,-,TRBJ2-7,few,CASSIGGLDSAYEQYF,TGTGCCAGTAGTATCGGCGGCCTTGACTCGGCCTACGAGCAGTACTTC
TRBV5-5,-,TRBJ2-3,-,CASSLRVIPSTDTQYF,TGTGCCAGCAGCCTCCGAGTAATCCCGAGCACAGATACGCAGTATTTT
TRBV28,TRBD1,TRBJ2-7,-,CASSLPDRVTYEQYF,TGTGCCAGCAGTTTGCCGGACAGGGTCACCTACGAGCAGTACTTC
TRBV4-1,TRBD2,TRBJ2-7,-,CASSQDIAGAYEQYF,TGCGCCAGCAGCCAAGACATAGCGGGGGCCTACGAGCAGTACTTC
TRBV18,TRBD1,TRBJ1-1,-,CASSPLDRGPEAFF,TGTGCCAGCTCGCCTCTCGACAGGGGCCCTGAAGCTTTCTTT
TRBV18,TRBD2,TRBJ2-1,few,CASSPPSLAGLEQFF,TGTGCCAGCTCACCACCTTCACTAGCGGGACTTGAGCAGTTCTTC
TRBV5-1,-,TRBJ2-7,few,CASSLKAIGEQYF,TGCGCCAGCAGCTTGAAGGCAATCGGGGAGCAGTACTTC
TRBV11-3,-,TRBJ2-2,-,CASRSGVSGELFF,TGTGCCAGCAGGTCAGGGGTTTCCGGGGAGCTGTTTTTT